The 9 T cell receptor beta chains below come from one sample, sequenced in a study of T cell repertoires in cytomegalovirus infection. TCRdb reanalysed the reads using MiXCR and keeps one entry per CDR3 protein. The data contain about 530,000 distinct CDR3 sequences, approximately 26% of them singletons. Sequenced sample: PBMCs. Every receptor here comes from a human donor in good health (CMV status not recorded). Some clones in this sample may be carry-over from other donors' samples.

The chain combines TRBV12-5 with TRBJ2-3; tentative D call: TRBD2 (5 bases). Germline assignment: CDR1 LGHNT and CDR2 FRNRAP. The length of the CDR3 is 14 residues. V was clipped by 2 bases and J by 5 bases, with 11 bases between them. The CDR3 nucleotides are TGTGCTAGTGGTTTGTATGGCGAGGGAGATACGCAGTATTTT. It is translated as CASGLYGEGDTQYF.

This clonotype appeared a few times. The chain has TRBV9 and TRBJ2-3, with D possibly matching TRBD1 (6 bases). Trimming pared 2 bases from V and 6 bases from J, leaving 16 bases between. Germline assignment: CDR1 SGDLS and CDR2 YYNGEE. The CDR3 consists of 15 residues. This chain's CDR3 is CASSVATGSLDTQYF. The CDR3 coding sequence is TGTGCCAGCAGCGTGGCAACAGGGTCTTTGGATACGCAGTATTTT.

The genes are TRBV18 and TRBJ2-1; D not certain. CDR3 size: 14 residues. Deletions cut 0 bases from V and 10 bases from J, with 13 bases between. Germline V CDR1 and CDR2: KGHSH, LQKENI. The DNA for the CDR3 is TGTGCCAGCTCACCACCTAGTCCATCATGGGAGCAGTTCTTC. Its protein is CASSPPSPSWEQFF.

The gene calls are TRBV20-1 and TRBJ2-3; TRBD2 matches at 8 bases. Germline assignment: CDR1 DFQATT and CDR2 SNEGSKA (reference sequence). The CDR3 runs 15 residues. Germline trimming cut 4 bases from V and 0 bases from J; bases unmatched to any gene: 6. The CDR3 here is CSATVAGTSTDTQYF. CDR3 coding DNA: TGCAGTGCTACGGTAGCGGGGACTAGCACAGATACGCAGTATTTT.

This clonotype was counted only a few times. The V call is TRBV7-2, the J call TRBJ1-1; tentative D call: TRBD1 (5 bases). Trimming removed 5 bases at V and 7 bases at J, with 8 bases between. The CDR3 is 11 amino acids. The V gene's germline CDR1 is SGHTA and CDR2 FQGNSA. CDR3 protein: CASSTTGEAFF. The CDR3 coding sequence is TGTGCCAGCAGCACTACAGGTGAAGCTTTCTTT.

The chain links TRBV19 to TRBJ2-5; D not resolved. The V gene lost 0 bases and the J gene lost 0 bases, with 11 bases spanning the gap. Germline V CDR1 and CDR2: LNHDA, SQIVND (reference sequence). This CDR3 is 16 amino acids long. Written as DNA, the CDR3 is TGTGCCAGTAGTATAGAATCAGTACGGAACCAAGAGACCCAGTACTTC. It translates to CASSIESVRNQETQYF.

This clonotype has more than one count but fewer than ten. The chain employs TRBV5-4 and TRBJ2-1, with TRBD2 matching 13 bases. The CDR3 loop spans 18 amino acids. Per germline, CDR1 SGHNT and CDR2 YYREEE (reference sequence). V lost 3 bases to trimming and J lost 0 bases; unmatched junction nucleotides: 6. The CDR3 loop is CASSSGTSGTSSYNEQFF. CDR3 in DNA: TGTGCCAGCAGCTCCGGGACTAGCGGGACCAGCTCCTACAATGAGCAGTTCTTC.

This clonotype was seen a few times. The chain is built from TRBV6-1 and TRBJ1-4, with D tentatively TRBD1 (5 bases). The CDR3 runs to 16 residues. Trimming cost V 0 bases and J 8 bases, with 16 bases left between them. The germline V gene has CDR1 MNHNS and CDR2 SASEGT. The CDR3 spells CASSEAGTLRGEKLFF. In DNA, the CDR3 is TGTGCCAGCAGTGAAGCGGGGACCCTCAGAGGGGAAAAACTGTTTTTT.

Worth noting for this clonotype: This may be a read error, as it is one base from a much larger clone. CDR3 amino acids: CASSQYRGPNYGYTF. CDR3 DNA: TGTGCCAGCAGCCAATACAGGGGGCCTAACTATGGCTACACCTTC. The rearrangement links TRBV7-4 to TRBJ1-2, with 9 bases aligning to TRBD1. The CDR3 has 15 residues. Losses at the gene ends were 5 bases for V and 0 bases for J; bases not matched to a gene: 4. Germline CDR1 SGHVT, CDR2 SQSDAQ. Complete variable domain (other parts from reference TRBV7-4 and TRBJ1-2): GAGVSQSPRYKVAKRGRDVALRCDSISGHVTLYWYRQTLGQGSEVLTYSQSDAQRDKSGRPSGRFSAERPERSVSTLKIQRTEQGDSAVYLCASSQYRGPNYGYTFGSGTRLTVV.